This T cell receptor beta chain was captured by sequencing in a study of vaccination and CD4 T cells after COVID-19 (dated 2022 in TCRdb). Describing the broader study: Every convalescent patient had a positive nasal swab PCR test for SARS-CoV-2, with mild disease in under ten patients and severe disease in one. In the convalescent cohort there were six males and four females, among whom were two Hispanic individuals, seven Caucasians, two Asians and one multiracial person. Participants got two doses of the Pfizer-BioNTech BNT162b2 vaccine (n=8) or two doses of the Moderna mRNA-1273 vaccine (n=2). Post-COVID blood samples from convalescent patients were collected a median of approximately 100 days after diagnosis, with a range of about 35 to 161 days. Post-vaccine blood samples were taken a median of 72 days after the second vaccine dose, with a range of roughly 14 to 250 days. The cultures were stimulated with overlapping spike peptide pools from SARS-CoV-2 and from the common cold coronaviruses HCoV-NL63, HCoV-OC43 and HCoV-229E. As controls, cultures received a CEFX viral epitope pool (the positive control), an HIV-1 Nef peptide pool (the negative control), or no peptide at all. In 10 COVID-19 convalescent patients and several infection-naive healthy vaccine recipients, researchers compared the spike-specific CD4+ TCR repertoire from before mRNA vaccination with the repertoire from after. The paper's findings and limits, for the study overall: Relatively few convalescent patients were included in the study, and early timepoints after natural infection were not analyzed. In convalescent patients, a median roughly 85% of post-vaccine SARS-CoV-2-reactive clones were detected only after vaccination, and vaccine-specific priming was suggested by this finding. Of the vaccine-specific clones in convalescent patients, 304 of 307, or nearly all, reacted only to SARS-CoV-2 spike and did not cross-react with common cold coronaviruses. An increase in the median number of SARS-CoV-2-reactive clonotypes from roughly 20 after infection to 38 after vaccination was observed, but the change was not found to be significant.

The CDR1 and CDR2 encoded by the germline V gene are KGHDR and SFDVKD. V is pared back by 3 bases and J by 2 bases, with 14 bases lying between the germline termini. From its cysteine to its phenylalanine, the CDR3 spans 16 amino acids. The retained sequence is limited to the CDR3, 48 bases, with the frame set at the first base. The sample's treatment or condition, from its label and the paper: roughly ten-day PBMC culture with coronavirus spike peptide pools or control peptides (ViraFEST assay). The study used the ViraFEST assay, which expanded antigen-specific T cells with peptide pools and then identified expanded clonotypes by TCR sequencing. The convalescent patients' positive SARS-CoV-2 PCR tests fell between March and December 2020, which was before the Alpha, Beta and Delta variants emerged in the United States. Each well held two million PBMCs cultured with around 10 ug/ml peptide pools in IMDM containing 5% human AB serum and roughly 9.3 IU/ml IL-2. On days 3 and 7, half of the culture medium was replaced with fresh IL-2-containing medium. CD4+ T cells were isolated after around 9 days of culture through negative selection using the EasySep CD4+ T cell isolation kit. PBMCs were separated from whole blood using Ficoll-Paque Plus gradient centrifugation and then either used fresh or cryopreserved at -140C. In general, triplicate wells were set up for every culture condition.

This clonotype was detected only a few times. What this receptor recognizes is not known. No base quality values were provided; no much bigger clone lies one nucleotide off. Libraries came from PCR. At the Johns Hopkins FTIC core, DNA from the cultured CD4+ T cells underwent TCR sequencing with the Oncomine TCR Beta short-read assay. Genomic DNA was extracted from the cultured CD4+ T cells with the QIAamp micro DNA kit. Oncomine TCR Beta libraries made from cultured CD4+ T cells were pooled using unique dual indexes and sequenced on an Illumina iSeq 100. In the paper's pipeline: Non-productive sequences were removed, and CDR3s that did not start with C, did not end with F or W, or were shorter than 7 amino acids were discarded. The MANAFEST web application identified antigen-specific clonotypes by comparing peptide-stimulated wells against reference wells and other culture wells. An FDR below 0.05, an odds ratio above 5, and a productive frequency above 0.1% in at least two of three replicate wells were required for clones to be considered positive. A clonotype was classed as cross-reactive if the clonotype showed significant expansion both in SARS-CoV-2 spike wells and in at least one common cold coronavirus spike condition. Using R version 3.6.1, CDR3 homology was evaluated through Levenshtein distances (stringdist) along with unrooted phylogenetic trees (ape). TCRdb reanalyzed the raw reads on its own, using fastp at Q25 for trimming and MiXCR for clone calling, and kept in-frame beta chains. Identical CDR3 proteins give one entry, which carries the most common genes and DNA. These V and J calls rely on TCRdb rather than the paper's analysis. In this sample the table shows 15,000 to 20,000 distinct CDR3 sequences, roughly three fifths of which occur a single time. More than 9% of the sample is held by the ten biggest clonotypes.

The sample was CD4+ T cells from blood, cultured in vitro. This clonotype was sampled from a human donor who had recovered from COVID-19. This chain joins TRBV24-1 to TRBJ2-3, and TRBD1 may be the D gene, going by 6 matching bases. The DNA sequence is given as TGTGCCACCAGTGATCCGCAGGGGTCTCTCACAGATACGCAGTATTTT. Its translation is CATSDPQGSLTDTQYF.